One and the same sample provided the 25 T cell receptor beta chains below, sequenced in a study of CD4 and CD8 cells across lung adenocarcinoma regions. From the PCR reads, TCRdb called clonotypes with MiXCR, one entry per CDR3 protein. This sample carries about 3,400 distinct CDR3 sequences, roughly 54% of them seen once, and the ten largest clones take 33%. Sample: CD4+ T cells from the center of a lung tumor. The origin of the receptors is a female donor with lung adenocarcinoma. The CD4 and CD8 labels of this study may be unreliable.

Remarks on this clonotype: The CDR3 carries no conserved terminal phenylalanine or tryptophan, so it likely arises from a read error. Because the CDR3's place on the DNA is in doubt, the DNA is left out and the CDR3 is given as listed by TCRdb. V is TRBV10-1 and J is TRBJ2-5. Germline V CDR1 and CDR2: WNHNN, SYGVQD (reference sequence). Counting both end residues, the CDR3 totals 10 amino acids. The CDR3: CASSDGATNS.

About this clonotype: A junction boundary mismatches the germline segment, possibly from a read error. The chain combines TRBV6-1 with TRBJ2-2; D may correspond to TRBD1 or TRBD2 (6 bases each). The last part of the DNA fits TRBJ2-3 better; the J call may be wrong. From germline, CDR1 is MNHNS and CDR2 SASEGT. The CDR3 totals 15 residues. The CDR3 sequence: CASSEDAGRTDAQYF. CDR3 bases: TGTGCCAGCAGTGAGGACGCTGGGAGGACAGATGCGCAGTATTTT.

Details on this clonotype: One end of the junction is discordant with germline, which a read error may explain. V usage is TRBV7-2 and J usage is TRBJ2-1; 10 bases agree with TRBD2. Germline V CDR1 and CDR2: SGHTA, FQGNSA. CDR3 length: 15 amino acids. The CDR3 bases are TGTGCCAGCAGCTCAGCGGGAGGGCCTTTCGATGCGCAGTTTTTC. Amino acid sequence: CASSSAGGPFDAQFF.

The chain couples TRBV6-1 to TRBJ2-3; no clear D gene. Trimming took off 2 bases at V and 10 bases at J, with 19 bases between the two ends. CDR1 MNHNS and CDR2 SASEGT come from the germline V gene. The CDR3 is 15 residues long. CDR3 sequence (DNA): TGTGCCAGCAGTGAATGGGCTGTGAGCACCGGTGCGCAGTATTTT. Residues: CASSEWAVSTGAQYF.

The J gene is TRBJ2-1, the V gene TRBV7-9, with D perhaps TRBD1 (5 bases). This CDR3 has 12 residues. Germline CDR1 and CDR2: SEHNR and FQNEAQ (reference sequence). V shed 3 bases and J shed 10 bases, with 10 bases lying between them. The CDR3 nucleotides are TGTGCCAGCAGCTTGGGGCTGAACGAGCAGTTCTTC. This codes for CASSLGLNEQFF.

This clonotype ranks as large (0.1 to 1%). The rearrangement links TRBV25-1 to TRBJ2-5; TRBD2 matches at 7 bases. The V and J ends lost 4 bases and 4 bases, in that order; junction bases with no gene match: 18. Per the germline V gene, CDR1 is MGHDK and CDR2 is SYGVNS. The CDR3 runs 18 residues. CDR3 sequence (DNA): TGTGCCAGCAGTGCCTCCTCGGGGGGACTTTCAGATGTAGAGACCCAGTACTTC. Protein product: CASSASSGGLSDVETQYF. Full variable domain (outside the CDR3, taken from reference TRBV25-1 and TRBJ2-5): EADIYQTPRYLVIGTGKKITLECSQTMGHDKMYWYQQDPGMELHLIHYSYGVNSTEKGDLSSESTVSRIRTEHFPLTLESARPSHTSQYLCASSASSGGLSDVETQYFGPGTRLLVL.

The chain is built from TRBV6-1 and TRBJ2-1; 12 bases match TRBD2. The CDR3 runs 14 residues. The germline CDR1 and CDR2 sequences are MNHNS and SASEGT. Trimming took 6 bases from V and 7 from J; bases not matched to a gene: 4. The chain's CDR3 is CASSMTSGRNEQFF. Here the CDR3 DNA reads TGTGCCAGCAGCATGACTAGCGGGAGAAATGAGCAGTTCTTC.

The chain combines TRBV6-1 with TRBJ2-4, with D possibly TRBD1 on 5 matching bases. The J call may be incorrect, as the DNA end agrees better with TRBJ2-7. CDR1 is MNHNS, CDR2 SASEGT, per germline. There are 14 residues in the CDR3. CDR3: CASTQAPLMIEQYF. In DNA form, the CDR3 reads TGTGCCAGCACACAGGCCCCTCTAATGATCGAGCAGTACTTC.

As for this clonotype: One end of the junction is discordant with germline, which a read error may explain. The J gene is TRBJ2-3, the V gene TRBV27, with D maybe TRBD1 (6 bases). Per germline, CDR1 MNHEY and CDR2 SMNVEV (reference sequence). The length of the CDR3 is 13 residues. The CDR3 DNA reads as TGTGCCACCAGGCTTACAGGGAGAGACATGCAGTATTTC. As protein: CATRLTGRDMQYF.

As for this clonotype: An end of the junction differs from the germline gene, which may be a read error. The J gene is TRBJ2-1, the V gene TRBV10-3, with TRBD2 matching 8 bases. The J call is doubtful: the DNA matches TRBJ2-7 better. Per the germline V gene, CDR1 is ENHRY and CDR2 is SYGVKD. CDR3 length: 15 amino acids. The chain's CDR3 is CASSESSGSPYEQYF. Here the CDR3 DNA reads TGTGCCAGCAGTGAGTCCAGCGGGAGTCCCTACGAGCAGTACTTC.

This clonotype was observed a single time. The V call is TRBV7-2, the J call TRBJ2-5; D remains unclear. The assigned J gene may be wrong: the sequence end matches TRBJ2-1 better. The CDR3 consists of 15 residues. The germline V gene encodes CDR1 SGHTA and CDR2 FQGNSA. This CDR3 reads CASSLGGSRRNEQFF. DNA of the CDR3: TGTGCCAGCAGCTTAGGAGGTTCCAGGCGAAATGAGCAGTTCTTC.

The V gene is TRBV10-3, the J gene TRBJ2-1; a possible D gene is TRBD2 (5 bases). The DNA end lines up better with TRBJ2-5; the J call may be wrong. CDR1 and CDR2 (germline): ENHRY, SYGVKD. This CDR3 comprises 13 residues. CDR3 in amino acids: CATRTPPGETQYF. The CDR3 nucleotides read TGTGCCACCCGCACCCCGCCGGGGGAGACCCAGTACTTC.

This clonotype has more than one count but fewer than ten. The chain is built from TRBV27 and TRBJ2-3; D is unresolved. The CDR3 sequence is 15 residues long. Germline CDR1 is MNHEY and CDR2 is SMNVEV (reference sequence). The ends were cut back, 2 bases at V and 1 base at J, with 10 bases in the middle. The CDR3 DNA reads TGTGCCAGCAGTTTAATGGGGTATGGCACAGATACGCAGTATTTT. Encoded protein: CASSLMGYGTDTQYF.

The count of this clonotype is one. The V and J genes are TRBV6-1 and TRBJ2-3, with D perhaps TRBD1 (5 bases). This CDR3 comprises 15 residues. Per the germline V gene, CDR1 is MNHNS and CDR2 is SASEGT. V was trimmed by 8 bases and J by 12 bases, leaving 27 bases between them. The CDR3 region is CASVPYPRATDTQYF. CDR3 bases: TGTGCCAGCGTCCCCTACCCCAGGGCCACAGACACTCAGTATTTT.

Regarding this clonotype: Its ends do not fully match the called genes, so a read error is possible. The chain uses TRBV27 and TRBJ2-6; D gene unclear. The CDR3 is 15 residues long. CDR1 MNHEY and CDR2 SMNVEV come from the germline V gene (reference sequence). CDR3 in amino acids: CARGSEAGRTDEQYF. CDR3 in DNA: TGTGCCAGGGGATCCGAGGCTGGCAGGACCGATGAGCAGTATTTC. Full variable domain (rest looked up from reference TRBV27 and TRBJ2-6): EAQVTQNPRYLITVTGKKLTVTCSQNMNHEYMSWYRQDPGLGLRQIYYSMNVEVTDKGDVPEGYKVSRKEKRNFPLILESPSPNQTSLYFCARGSEAGRTDEQYFGAGSRLTVL.

Relative to its sample, this clonotype is medium-sized. The rearrangement joins TRBV10-2 to TRBJ1-4, with 7 bases that match TRBD1. Trimming removed 4 bases from V and 14 bases from J; junction bases left unmatched: 7. The CDR3 contains 12 residues. The germline gives CDR1 WSHSY, CDR2 SAAADI. CDR3 amino acids: CASSAEGARLFF. For the CDR3, the DNA is TGCGCCAGCAGTGCAGAGGGGGCACGGCTGTTTTTT.

As concerns this clonotype: Relative to the germline gene, one junction end is altered; a read error may explain this. This chain connects TRBV5-1 to TRBJ2-3; D ambiguous. Per the germline V gene, CDR1 is SGHRS and CDR2 is YFSETQ. The CDR3 consists of 13 residues. The CDR3 reads CASSLYITDTQYF. The CDR3 DNA sequence: TGCGCCAGCAGCTTGTACATAACAGATACGCAGTATTTC.

V and J are TRBV4-2 and TRBJ2-7; 9 nucleotides line up with TRBD1. V lost 4 bases and J lost 4; bases outside the gene matches: 5. The CDR3 consists of 14 residues. Germline loops: CDR1 LGHNA, CDR2 YNFKEQ. CDR3 protein: CASSPGTGRYEQYF. The CDR3 region has the DNA TGTGCCAGCAGCCCCGGGACAGGGAGGTACGAGCAGTACTTC.

This clonotype was counted between two and nine times. V usage is TRBV6-4 and J usage is TRBJ2-2; 8 positions agree with TRBD1. CDR3 length: 14 residues. CDR1 and CDR2 (germline): MRHNA, SNTAGT. The junction had 5 bases not matched to a gene; V was cut back by 6 bases and J by 5 bases. The CDR3 region is CASSQGAETGELFF. The CDR3 nucleotides read TGTGCCAGCAGCCAGGGGGCGGAGACCGGGGAGCTGTTTTTT.

Turning to this clonotype: One junction end does not reproduce the germline sequence, and a read error may be involved. This rearrangement joins TRBV6-1 to TRBJ2-6; D may be TRBD2 (6 bases). The CDR3 spans 14 residues. Germline CDR1 MNHNS, CDR2 SASEGT. The CDR3 DNA is TGTGCCAGCAGTGGCGGGGCTGGGGCCAACGTGCAGAATTTC. It is translated as CASSGGAGANVQNF.

The J gene is TRBJ2-1, the V gene TRBV11-2; maybe TRBD2 (6 bases). Per germline, CDR1 SGHAT and CDR2 FQNNGV. The CDR3 runs to 15 residues. Trimming shortened V by 5 bases and J by 4 bases, and 15 bases separated the two germline ends. The CDR3 loop reads CASSDPGLGYNEQFF. CDR3 in DNA: TGTGCCAGCAGCGACCCGGGACTCGGGTACAATGAGCAGTTCTTC.

This clonotype was detected once. The gene calls are TRBV5-1 and TRBJ2-5; D possibly corresponds to TRBD2 (5 bases). V lost 1 base and J lost 11, with 18 bases in between. CDR3 length: 14 residues. Germline CDR1 and CDR2: SGHRS and YFSETQ. The CDR3 bases are TGCGCCAGCAGCTTGAGTGGGAATACGAGAGGGCAGTACTTC. This translates into CASSLSGNTRGQYF. Using reference TRBV5-1 and TRBJ2-5 for the parts outside the CDR3, the full variable domain is KAGVTQTPRYLIKTRGQQVTLSCSPISGHRSVSWYQQTPGQGLQFLFEYFSETQRNKGNFPGRFSGRQFSNSRSEMNVSTLELGDSALYLCASSLSGNTRGQYFGPGTRLLVL.

In this sample, this clonotype turned up a few times. The rearrangement joins TRBV6-1 to TRBJ2-1, with 9 bases lining up with TRBD2. The DNA end favors TRBJ2-7, so the J call may be wrong. The CDR3 loop spans 16 amino acids. Germline values: CDR1 MNHNS, CDR2 SASEGT. The CDR3 region is CASRSIAGDHVYEQYF. In DNA form, the CDR3 reads TGTGCCAGCCGATCGATAGCGGGAGATCACGTCTACGAGCAGTACTTC.

The CDR3, as DNA: TGCGCCAGCAGCTTGGAGACAGGGGTCATCGAGACCCAGTACTTC. Protein sequence: CASSLETGVIETQYF. The chain recombines TRBV5-1 with TRBJ2-5, with TRBD1 identical over 8 bases. The germline V gene has CDR1 SGHRS and CDR2 YFSETQ. V lost 0 bases, J lost 5 bases, and 6 bases stayed unmatched. The CDR3 is 15 amino acids.

Points on this clonotype: The junction shows a germline mismatch at one end, possibly a read error. The chain employs TRBV6-8 and TRBJ2-4; either TRBD1 or TRBD2 may supply D (5 bases each). The CDR3 runs 14 residues. Germline V gene data show CDR1 as MNHGY and CDR2 as SAAAGT. CDR3 sequence reads: CGGTGPRGTNTQYF. For the CDR3, the DNA is TGCGGCGGCACGGGGCCGAGAGGCACAAACACGCAGTACTTC.